This T cell receptor beta chain was sequenced for a study of blood T cell repertoires in COVID-19. Turning to the study itself: COVID-19 samples collected from the United States, Italy and Spain covered acute and convalescent phases.

After removal of 3 bases from V and 1 base from J, the junction contained 5 bases not matched to a gene. Looked up from germline, CDR1 is MDHEN and CDR2 is SYDVKM. The CDR3 has 15 residues. Participant ages covered about 18 to 100 years across approximately 25 US areas. The study assigned cohorts using participant-reported clinical history. Per the authors' pipeline: The authors estimated nucleated cell counts from reference gene primer amplification. TCRdb's copy holds only in-frame clones and misses some; the assay was immunoSEQ multiplex PCR. D and trimming were read from the DNA, whereas the V and J calls and clone size are those reported in that table. The sample yields under 500,000 clones, 85% to 90% seen once.

Input material: PBMCs or T cells enriched from blood (not recorded which). The source is a man aged 25-45 years who had recovered from COVID-19. V usage is TRBV28 and J usage is TRBJ1-1, with 7 bases identical to TRBD1. The CDR3 region is CASSLLGTANTEAFF. The DNA for the CDR3 is TGTGCCAGCAGTTTGCTGGGGACAGCGAACACTGAAGCTTTCTTT.